Below are 20 T cell receptor beta chains sequenced from a single sample in a study of spatial heterogeneity in lung cancer. Via MiXCR, TCRdb re-called the 5' RACE reads, giving one row per CDR3 protein. The sample records 85,000 to 100,000 distinct CDR3 sequences, more than 10% being singletons. Time point in this sample: sample taken at primary tumor resection. Tumor, nontumor lung or frozen PBMC supplied whole RNA, sequenced without sorting. Sequencing was performed on PBMCs, taken at surgery. The receptors come from a male donor with early-stage non-small cell lung cancer.

The chain joins TRBV5-1 to TRBJ2-3; a weak D match, TRBD1 (5 bases). Germline loops: CDR1 SGHRS, CDR2 YFSETQ. CDR3 size: 15 residues. The V end lost 0 bases, the J end lost 0 bases, and 8 bases lay between the germline ends. The CDR3 DNA reads as TGCGCCAGCAGCTTGGAACAGGTCAGCACAGATACGCAGTATTTT. It codes for CASSLEQVSTDTQYF.

This clonotype was seen only a few times. The CDR3 sequence: CASSLEPGQFYNEQFF. The CDR3 DNA reads TGCGCCAGCAGCTTGGAACCGGGACAGTTCTACAATGAGCAGTTCTTC. V is TRBV5-1 and J is TRBJ2-1, with 7 nucleotides matching TRBD1. The V gene end was trimmed by 0 bases and the J gene end by 3 bases; junction bases not matched to a gene: 6. The CDR3 covers 16 residues. Germline assignment: CDR1 SGHRS and CDR2 YFSETQ.

This clonotype has just a few counts. V and J are TRBV4-3 and TRBJ2-1, with a possible D match to TRBD1 (5 bases). The CDR3 length is 18 residues. V lost 0 bases to trimming and J lost 5 bases, with 20 bases between them. Germline lookup yields CDR1 LGHNA and CDR2 YSLEER. CDR3 sequence reads: CASSQDLSDNPTHNEQFF. The CDR3 DNA is TGCGCCAGCAGCCAAGATCTTTCGGACAACCCAACACACAATGAGCAGTTCTTC.

To note about this clonotype: Possible read error: a much larger clone is one base away. V gene TRBV2 combines with J gene TRBJ1-1, with D possibly matching TRBD1 (5 bases). Germline V lookup: CDR1 SNHLY, CDR2 FYNNEI. This CDR3 has 13 amino acids. CDR3 in amino acids: CASTRDSGTAAFF. The CDR3 bases are TGTGCCAGCACCCGGGACTCGGGCACTGCAGCTTTCTTT.

V gene TRBV7-8 combines with J gene TRBJ1-2; D remains ambiguous. V dropped 2 bases and J dropped 4 bases, with 20 bases sitting between them. The length of the CDR3 is 17 residues. Germline V gene sequence: CDR1 SGHVS, CDR2 FQNEAQ. CDR3 in DNA: TGTGCCAGCAGCTTAAGGGTAGTTGCCACAGACTCCTATGGCTACACCTTC. This translates into CASSLRVVATDSYGYTF.

This chain joins TRBV9 and TRBJ1-3; D is unclear. Germline-derived CDR1 and CDR2 are SGDLS and YYNGEE. The length of the CDR3 is 15 residues. V was clipped by 6 bases and J by 2 bases, with 15 bases between them. The CDR3 sequence: CASTRDEYPGNTIYF. In nucleotides, the CDR3 is TGTGCCAGCACCCGAGACGAATACCCTGGAAACACCATATATTTT.

The rearrangement uses TRBV12-3 or TRBV12-4 and TRBJ2-1, with TRBD2 identical over 11 bases. Unmatched junction bases numbered 7, after V lost 7 bases and J lost 8 bases. The CDR3 covers 14 residues. The CDR3 sequence is CASTRTSGRDEQFF. In DNA, the CDR3 is TGTGCCAGCACCCGGACTAGCGGGCGGGATGAGCAGTTCTTC.

V and J are TRBV5-1 and TRBJ2-1; no firm D call. V lost 0 bases to trimming and J lost 1 base, with 11 bases between them. CDR3 length: 16 residues. CDR1 and CDR2 from the germline V gene are SGHRS and YFSETQ. The CDR3 reads CASSLEVTTSYNEQFF. For the CDR3, the DNA is TGCGCCAGCAGCTTGGAGGTGACCACTTCCTACAATGAGCAGTTCTTC. Looking up the rest from reference TRBV5-1 and TRBJ2-1 gives the full variable domain: KAGVTQTPRYLIKTRGQQVTLSCSPISGHRSVSWYQQTPGQGLQFLFEYFSETQRNKGNFPGRFSGRQFSNSRSEMNVSTLELGDSALYLCASSLEVTTSYNEQFFGPGTRLTVL.

This rearrangement joins TRBV6-5 to TRBJ2-1, with TRBD2 matching 12 bases. The CDR3 has 16 amino acids. The germline CDR1 and CDR2 sequences are MNHEY and SVGAGI. J lost 9 bases, V lost 6 bases, and 12 bases had no gene match. CDR3 sequence: CASSATSSGGAFEQFF. In DNA, the CDR3 is TGTGCCAGCAGCGCCACCTCTAGCGGGGGGGCCTTTGAGCAGTTCTTC.

V and J are TRBV12-3 or TRBV12-4 and TRBJ1-1, with D perhaps matching TRBD1 (6 bases). V lost 8 bases to trimming and J lost 1 base, with 14 bases between them. This CDR3 has 14 residues. CDR3 nucleotides: TGTGCCAGCGGTTGGCAGGGGCCGAACACTGAAGCTTTCTTT. The encoded protein is CASGWQGPNTEAFF.

This clonotype was counted a few times. This chain connects TRBV7-9 to TRBJ2-7; maybe TRBD2 (5 bases). The CDR3 has 15 residues. The germline V gene has CDR1 SEHNR and CDR2 FQNEAQ (reference sequence). The V end was cut by 5 bases, the J end by 1 base, with 15 bases between. CDR3 loop: CASSPIGEGSYEQYF. The CDR3 DNA sequence: TGTGCCAGCAGCCCCATCGGGGAAGGGTCCTACGAGCAGTACTTC. The full variable domain, its missing parts supplied by reference TRBV7-9 and TRBJ2-7, is DTGVSQNPRHKITKRGQNVTFRCDPISEHNRLYWYRQTLGQGPEFLTYFQNEAQLEKSRLLSDRFSAERPKGSFSTLEIQRTEQGDSAMYLCASSPIGEGSYEQYFGPGTRLTVT.

This clonotype has more than one count but fewer than ten. The J gene is TRBJ1-4, the V gene TRBV7-6; no clear D gene. Trimming took 3 bases from V and 5 from J, leaving 7 bases between them. Germline V CDR1 and CDR2: SGHVS, FNYEAQ. This CDR3 is 13 amino acids long. The CDR3 nucleotides read TGTGCCAGCAGCTTGGGCAAAAATGAAAAACTGTTTTTT. Translating it yields CASSLGKNEKLFF.

This chain uses TRBV7-2 with TRBJ2-7; D may be TRBD1 (5 bases). Germline-derived CDR1 and CDR2 are SGHTA and FQGNSA. Trimming took off 1 base at V and 0 bases at J, with 10 bases between the two ends. The CDR3 runs to 15 residues. The CDR3 sequence is CASSLGGASSYEQYF. The CDR3, as DNA: TGTGCCAGCAGCTTAGGGGGCGCGAGCTCCTACGAGCAGTACTTC. Full variable domain (rest looked up from reference TRBV7-2 and TRBJ2-7): GAGVSQSPSNKVTEKGKDVELRCDPISGHTALYWYRQSLGQGLEFLIYFQGNSAPDKSGLPSDRFSAERTGGSVSTLTIQRTQQEDSAVYLCASSLGGASSYEQYFGPGTRLTVT.

The sample holds a few counts of this clonotype. V and J are TRBV7-9 and TRBJ2-5; TRBD1 matches at 7 bases. Germline CDR1 reads SEHNR; CDR2 reads FQNEAQ (reference sequence). V dropped 5 bases and J dropped 1; count of bases not matched to a gene: 7. This CDR3 comprises 15 residues. CDR3 loop: CASSPRTGPQETQYF. Written as DNA, the CDR3 is TGTGCCAGCAGCCCAAGGACAGGCCCCCAAGAGACCCAGTACTTC. Using reference TRBV7-9 and TRBJ2-5 for the parts outside the CDR3, the full variable domain is DTGVSQNPRHKITKRGQNVTFRCDPISEHNRLYWYRQTLGQGPEFLTYFQNEAQLEKSRLLSDRFSAERPKGSFSTLEIQRTEQGDSAMYLCASSPRTGPQETQYFGPGTRLLVL.

This clonotype was counted between two and nine times. The chain couples TRBV29-1 to TRBJ2-7; a possible D gene is TRBD1 (6 bases). From germline, CDR1 is SQVTM and CDR2 ANQGSEA. Trimming left V 7 bases short and J 4 bases short, with 14 bases between. CDR3 length: 12 residues. The CDR3 sequence: CSAGRGLYEQYF. For the CDR3, the DNA is TGCAGCGCGGGCAGGGGTTTATACGAGCAGTACTTC.

The J gene is TRBJ2-1, the V gene TRBV5-1; TRBD2 aligns across 11 bases. Per germline, CDR1 SGHRS and CDR2 YFSETQ. This CDR3 has 17 amino acids. Trimming removed 4 bases from V and 5 bases from J; junction bases left unmatched: 11. The chain's CDR3 is CASSTNSGGAQNNEQFF. CDR3 sequence (DNA): TGCGCCAGCAGCACGAATAGCGGGGGGGCCCAGAACAATGAGCAGTTCTTC.

The chain has TRBV28 and TRBJ1-2, with 10 bases aligning to TRBD1. V was clipped by 3 bases and J by 4 bases; unmatched bases: 11. The CDR3 consists of 17 residues. CDR1 is MDHEN, CDR2 SYDVKM, per germline. DNA for the CDR3: TGTGCCAGCAGTTTTCCCCGCGGCCGGGACAGGGGCTATGGCTACACCTTC. This translates into CASSFPRGRDRGYGYTF.

This clonotype was found a few times. This sequence joins TRBV28 and TRBJ2-3; D possibly uses TRBD1 or TRBD2 (6 bases each). CDR1 and CDR2 (germline): MDHEN, SYDVKM. V was cut by 8 bases and J by 4 bases, with 22 bases left in between. CDR3 size: 16 residues. Written as DNA, the CDR3 is TGTGCCAGCTCATATCAGACCGGGGGCAGGGCAGATACGCAGTATTTT. Its protein is CASSYQTGGRADTQYF.

This clonotype showed up many times. The J gene is TRBJ1-5, the V gene TRBV6-2 or TRBV6-3; 7 nucleotides agree with TRBD1. The ends lost 6 bases at V and 5 bases at J; junction bases unmatched: 7. The germline CDR1 and CDR2 sequences are MNHEY and SVGEGT. The CDR3 is 14 amino acids. CDR3 region: CASSPGRGYQPQHF. The CDR3, as DNA: TGTGCCAGCAGCCCTGGCAGGGGGTATCAGCCCCAGCATTTT.

V usage is TRBV29-1 and J usage is TRBJ1-2; 11 positions match TRBD1. The V segment lost 2 bases and the J segment 2 bases; nucleotides outside the gene matches: 4. Germline lookup yields CDR1 SQVTM and CDR2 ANQGSEA. The CDR3 totals 15 residues. This CDR3 reads CSVEPWTGGNYGYTF. The CDR3 region has the DNA TGCAGCGTTGAACCCTGGACAGGGGGCAACTATGGCTACACCTTC.